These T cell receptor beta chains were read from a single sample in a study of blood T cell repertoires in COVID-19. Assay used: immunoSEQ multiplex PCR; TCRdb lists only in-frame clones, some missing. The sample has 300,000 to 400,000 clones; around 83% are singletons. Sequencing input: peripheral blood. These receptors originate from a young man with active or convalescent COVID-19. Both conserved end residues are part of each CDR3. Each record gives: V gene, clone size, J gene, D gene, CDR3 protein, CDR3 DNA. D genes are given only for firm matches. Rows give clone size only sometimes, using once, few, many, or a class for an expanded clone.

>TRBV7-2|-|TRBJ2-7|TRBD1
CASSRGQPVSEQYF
TGTGCCAGCAGCCGGGGACAGCCGGTGAGCGAGCAGTACTTC
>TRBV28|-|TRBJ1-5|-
CASSPRRMIYLPTRQPQHF
TGTGCCAGCAGCCCCCGACGGATGATTTACCTACCGACCAGGCAGCCCCAGCATTTT
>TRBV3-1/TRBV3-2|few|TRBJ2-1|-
CASSQDARAYNEQFF
TGTGCCAGCAGCCAAGATGCCCGGGCCTACAATGAGCAGTTCTTC
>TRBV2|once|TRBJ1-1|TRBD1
CASSAVTGGRTEAFF
TGTGCCAGCAGTGCGGTGACAGGGGGCAGGACTGAAGCTTTCTTT
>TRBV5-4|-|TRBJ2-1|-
CASSFAGSYNEQFF
TGTGCCAGCAGCTTCGCGGGTTCCTACAATGAGCAGTTCTTC
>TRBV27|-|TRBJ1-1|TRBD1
CASSLTGGTEAFF
TGTGCCAGCAGCCTGACAGGGGGCACTGAAGCTTTCTTT
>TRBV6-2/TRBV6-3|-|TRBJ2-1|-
CASSLGGRDEQFF
TGTGCCAGCAGTTTGGGGGGTAGGGATGAGCAGTTCTTC
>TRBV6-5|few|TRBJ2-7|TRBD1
CASSNRDRGPYEQYF
TGTGCCAGCAGTAACCGGGACAGGGGCCCCTACGAGCAGTACTTC
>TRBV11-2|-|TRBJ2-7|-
CASSPGQSRYEQYF
TGTGCCAGCAGCCCCGGACAGTCCCGGTACGAGCAGTACTTC
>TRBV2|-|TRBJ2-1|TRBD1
CASSEQGDHNEQFF
TGTGCCAGCAGTGAACAGGGGGACCACAATGAGCAGTTCTTC
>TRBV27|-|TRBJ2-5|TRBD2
CASYPLVAGRGGSQETQYF
TGTGCCAGCTACCCTTTGGTAGCGGGGCGAGGGGGATCACAAGAGACCCAGTACTTC
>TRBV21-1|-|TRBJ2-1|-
CASALGGGRVYNEQFF
TGTGCCAGCGCCCTTGGGGGCGGGAGAGTCTACAATGAGCAGTTCTTC
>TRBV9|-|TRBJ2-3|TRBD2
CASSVAGREPSDTQYF
TGTGCCAGCAGCGTAGCTGGGCGGGAGCCCTCGGATACGCAGTATTTT
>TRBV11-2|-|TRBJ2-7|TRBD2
CASSPLLGGRGTYEQYF
TGTGCCAGCAGCCCCCTGCTGGGAGGGAGAGGGACCTACGAGCAGTACTTC
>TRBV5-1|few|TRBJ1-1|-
CASSSRYMNTEAFF
TGCGCCAGCAGCTCCAGATACATGAACACTGAAGCTTTCTTT
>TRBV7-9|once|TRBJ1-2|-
CASSPESQTSPTF
TGTGCCAGCAGCCCAGAGTCACAGACCTCCCCCACCTTC
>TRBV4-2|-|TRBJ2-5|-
CASSQVTAASQETQYF
TGTGCCAGCAGCCAAGTTACAGCGGCCTCCCAAGAGACCCAGTACTTC
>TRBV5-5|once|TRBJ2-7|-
CASSLPGAYEQYF
TGTGCCAGCAGCTTGCCCGGGGCCTACGAGCAGTACTTC
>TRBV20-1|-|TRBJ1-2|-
CSKGENYGYTF
TGCTCAAAGGGGGAAAACTATGGCTACACCTTC
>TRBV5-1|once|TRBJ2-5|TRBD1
CASSLTTGGSETQYF
TGCGCCAGCAGCTTAACTACAGGGGGGAGCGAGACCCAGTACTTC
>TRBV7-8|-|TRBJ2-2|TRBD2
CASSLESRLAKRGTGELFF
TGTGCCAGCAGCTTAGAGTCCCGACTAGCCAAAAGAGGAACCGGGGAGCTGTTTTTT
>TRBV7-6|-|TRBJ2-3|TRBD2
CASSLTGLAGAPDTQYF
TGTGCCAGCAGCCTCACCGGACTAGCGGGGGCCCCAGATACGCAGTATTTT
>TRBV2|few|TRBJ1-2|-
CANLRGLHGYTF
TGTGCCAACCTCAGGGGCCTTCATGGCTACACCTTC
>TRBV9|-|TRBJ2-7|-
CASSVQGSYEQYF
TGTGCCAGCAGCGTACAGGGCTCTTACGAGCAGTACTTC
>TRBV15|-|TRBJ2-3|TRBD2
CATSRELAGDRYF
TGTGCCACCAGCAGAGAACTAGCGGGAGATCGGTATTTT
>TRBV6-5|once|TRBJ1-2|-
CASSYGTGRGVDGYTF
TGTGCCAGCAGTTACGGAACGGGGCGCGGGGTAGATGGCTACACCTTC
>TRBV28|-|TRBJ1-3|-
CAHSEGVTGNTIYF
TGTGCCCACAGCGAAGGGGTAACTGGAAACACCATATATTTT
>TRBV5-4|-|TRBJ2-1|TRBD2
CASSLGKGLAGVYSEQFF
TGTGCCAGCAGCTTGGGGAAAGGGCTAGCGGGGGTCTACAGTGAGCAGTTCTTC
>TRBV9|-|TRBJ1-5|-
CASSTGQSNQPQHF
TGTGCCAGCAGCACCGGACAGTCCAATCAGCCCCAGCATTTT
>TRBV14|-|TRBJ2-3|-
CASSQALRGRGDTQYF
TGTGCCAGCAGCCAAGCCTTGAGGGGCAGGGGAGATACGCAGTATTTT
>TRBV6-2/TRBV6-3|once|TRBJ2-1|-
CASSLRSYNEQFF
TGTGCCAGCAGTTTGAGGTCCTACAATGAGCAGTTCTTC
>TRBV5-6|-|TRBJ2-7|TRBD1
CASSVDRGYEQYF
TGTGCCAGCAGCGTCGACAGGGGATACGAGCAGTACTTC
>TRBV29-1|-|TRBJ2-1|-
CSVEVGVNEQFF
TGCAGCGTTGAAGTAGGGGTCAATGAGCAGTTCTTC
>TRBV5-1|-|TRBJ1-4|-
CASSPERGDEKLFF
TGCGCCAGCAGCCCCGAACGGGGTGACGAAAAACTGTTTTTT
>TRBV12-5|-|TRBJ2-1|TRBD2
CASALRGEREGNEQFF
TGTGCTAGTGCCCTGAGGGGGGAGCGGGAGGGAAATGAGCAGTTCTTC
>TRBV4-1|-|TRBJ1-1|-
CASSHGRWGEDEAFF
TGCGCCAGCAGCCACGGTCGTTGGGGGGAGGATGAAGCTTTCTTT
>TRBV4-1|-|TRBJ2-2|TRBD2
CASSQPGGRARESGELFF
TGCGCCAGCAGCCAACCTGGCGGGAGGGCCAGGGAGTCCGGGGAGCTGTTTTTT
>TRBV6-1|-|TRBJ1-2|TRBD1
CASSEGQGVLSYTF
TGTGCCAGCAGTGAGGGACAGGGGGTTTTGAGCTACACCTTC